The clone carrying this TCR beta chain was recorded at least ten times. Its specificity is not known. This sample stems from a study of blood T cells in healthy people across ages. Findings and limits, study-wide: Per-million-T-cell TCR beta diversity fell roughly linearly with age. Both higher diversity and more naive CD4+ cells marked long-lived donors when set against aged donors.

A second PCR, run for about 7 to 12 cycles, used a sample-barcoded 5' primer plus a J-beta primer mix. Every cDNA molecule bore a tag from a template-switch adaptor containing 12 random nucleotides. TCRdb ran MiXCR on the 5' RACE reads and lists one entry per CDR3 protein. The sample holds 630,000 or so distinct CDR3 sequences, approximately 30% seen once. Donors ranged from roughly 6 to 100 years old and were healthy Caucasians in Russia. Germline V gene sequence: CDR1 KGHSH, CDR2 LQKENI. V dropped 1 base and J dropped 3 bases, with 10 bases sitting between them. CDR3 length: 15 residues. Sequencing was performed on blood. The V gene is TRBV18, the J gene TRBJ2-1, with D perhaps given as TRBD1 or TRBD2 (5 bases each). The TCR comes from a woman of 80 years or more in good health. The CDR3 DNA reads as TGTGCCAGCTCACCACGAGGGGATCGCTACAATGAGCAGTTCTTC. Translation: CASSPRGDRYNEQFF.